A single sample gave rise to the 32 T cell receptor beta chains below, sequenced in a study of Ad26.COV2.S vaccination and SARS-CoV-2 variants. Clones were sequenced by immunoSEQ multiplex PCR, and TCRdb holds only the in-frame ones, with some missing. The sample lists about 400,000 clones; over 75% were seen once. Specified treatment: around 19 received Ad26.COV2.S at low or high dose, single or two shots; a few received placebo; per-sample allocation not given. Sampling took place 63 days after the first vaccine or placebo injection. The sample was peripheral blood, taken in a trial of Ad26.COV2.S vaccine versus placebo. All receptors come from a person aged 18-65 years who received the Ad26.COV2.S COVID-19 vaccine or a placebo.

The rearrangement joins TRBV4-3 to TRBJ1-5; possibly TRBD1 for D (5 bases). This CDR3 is built from 17 residues. Germline lookup yields CDR1 LGHNA and CDR2 YSLEER. Trimming removed 0 bases from V and 3 bases from J, with 15 bases in between. DNA of the CDR3: TGCGCCAGCAGCCAAGAGTGGGGCGGATGGGTCAATCAGCCCCAGCATTTT. Translated, it gives CASSQEWGGWVNQPQHF.

In DNA form, the CDR3 reads TGTGCCAGCAGCTTAGCCGGAGGGCGCACAGATACGCAGTATTTT. This encodes CASSLAGGRTDTQYF. The V gene is TRBV7-8, the J gene TRBJ2-3; tentative D call: TRBD2 (6 bases). Germline V lookup: CDR1 SGHVS, CDR2 FQNEAQ. This CDR3 is 15 amino acids long. The ends were cut back, 0 bases at V and 1 base at J, with 8 bases in the middle.

This clone was detected only once. The CDR3 DNA reads as TGTGCCAGCAGTTACTCGCACTTCGGGACCCCGGGGGGCTACACCTTC. Translation: CASSYSHFGTPGGYTF. V gene TRBV6-5 combines with J gene TRBJ1-2, with D possibly matching TRBD1 (5 bases). CDR1 MNHEY and CDR2 SVGAGI come from the germline V gene. Trimming took 0 bases from V and 8 from J, leaving 19 bases between them. The CDR3 is 16 residues long.

The chain employs TRBV7-9 and TRBJ2-1, with 7 bases that match TRBD2. This CDR3 region has 15 residues. Germline lookup yields CDR1 SEHNR and CDR2 FQNEAQ (reference sequence). The V and J ends lost 5 bases and 8 bases, in that order; junction bases with no gene match: 12. The CDR3 nucleotides read TGTGCCAGCAGCCAGTCACTAGCGACCAGCGATGAGCAGTTCTTC. Its translation: CASSQSLATSDEQFF.

V usage is TRBV14 and J usage is TRBJ2-5; TRBD1 matches at 10 bases. Germline V gene lookup returns CDR1 SGHDN and CDR2 FVKESK. The junction had 8 bases not matched to a gene; V was cut back by 5 bases and J by 5 bases. The CDR3 spans 15 residues. CDR3 in DNA: TGTGCCAGCAGCACACGGACAGGGGGGTTCGAGACCCAGTACTTC. Its translation is CASSTRTGGFETQYF. The full variable domain, rest sourced from reference TRBV14 and TRBJ2-5, is EAGVTQFPSHSVIEKGQTVTLRCDPISGHDNLYWYRRVMGKEIKFLLHFVKESKQDESGMPNNRFLAERTGGTYSTLKVQPAELEDSGVYFCASSTRTGGFETQYFGPGTRLLVL.

The J gene is TRBJ1-5, the V gene TRBV16; 7 bases map to TRBD1. The CDR3 is 17 residues long. J gave up 5 bases and V 3 bases, and 13 bases lay outside the gene matches. CDR1 and CDR2 from the germline V gene are KGHSY and FQNENV. CDR3 in amino acids: CASSQGTVNPLDQPQHF. CDR3 sequence (DNA): TGTGCCAGCAGCCAGGGGACAGTCAACCCCCTTGATCAGCCCCAGCATTTT.

The chain links TRBV9 to TRBJ2-2; D gene ambiguous. The germline gives CDR1 SGDLS, CDR2 YYNGEE. The CDR3 extends over 13 amino acids. Trimming pared 0 bases from V and 6 bases from J, leaving 6 bases between. Here the CDR3 reads CASSVGFAGELFF. In DNA form, the CDR3 reads TGTGCCAGCAGCGTAGGATTTGCCGGGGAGCTGTTTTTT. Looking up the rest from reference TRBV9 and TRBJ2-2 gives the full variable domain: DSGVTQTPKHLITATGQRVTLRCSPRSGDLSVYWYQQSLDQGLQFLIQYYNGEERAKGNILERFSAQQFPDLHSELNLSSLELGDSALYFCASSVGFAGELFFGEGSRLTVL.

This chain joins TRBV28 and TRBJ2-5; either TRBD1 or TRBD2 may supply D (6 bases each). V was trimmed by 6 bases and J by 10 bases, leaving 21 bases between them. This CDR3 has 14 amino acids. Germline values: CDR1 MDHEN, CDR2 SYDVKM. This chain's CDR3 is CASSGGGTLERQYF. The CDR3 DNA is TGTGCCAGCAGCGGAGGGGGGACTTTAGAGCGCCAGTACTTC.

The chain couples TRBV2 to TRBJ2-7; D is perhaps TRBD1 (5 bases). The CDR3 contains 14 residues. The ends were cut back, 6 bases at V and 5 bases at J, with 17 bases in the middle. Germline V CDR1 and CDR2: SNHLY, FYNNEI. For the CDR3, the DNA is TGTGCCAGCAGGTGGGGCCAAGGGTGGGACGAGCAGTACTTC. This encodes CASRWGQGWDEQYF.

This chain links TRBV4-1 with TRBJ2-1; 11 bases are shared with TRBD2. V lost 4 bases and J lost 6; bases outside the gene matches: 8. Germline CDR1 is MGHRA and CDR2 is YSYEKL. This CDR3 is built from 16 residues. CDR3 amino acids: CASSLYLAGGSNEQFF. The CDR3 DNA follows: TGCGCCAGCAGCCTTTATCTAGCGGGAGGCTCCAATGAGCAGTTCTTC.

J is TRBJ1-2 and V is TRBV3-1 (or the pseudogene TRBV3-2), with TRBD1 as a possible D gene (5 bases). Germline CDR1 reads LGHDT; CDR2 reads YNNKEL (reference sequence). The V end lost 8 bases, the J end lost 1 base, and 14 bases lay between the germline ends. This CDR3 region has 14 residues. CDR3 in amino acids: CASSTDSLNYGYTF. CDR3 in DNA: TGTGCCAGCTCTACCGACAGTCTTAACTATGGCTACACCTTC.

This clone has only a few counts. CDR3 sequence (DNA): TGTGCCAGCAGTTTTCCGGGGGGCACAGGGAACGAGCAGTACTTC. This translates into CASSFPGGTGNEQYF. This chain links TRBV28 with TRBJ2-7; tentatively, D is TRBD2 (7 bases). The germline gives CDR1 MDHEN, CDR2 SYDVKM. Trimming took off 3 bases at V and 5 bases at J, with 17 bases between the two ends. This CDR3 is built from 15 residues.

This clone has only one observation. The chain uses TRBV12-3 or TRBV12-4 and TRBJ1-2; the match to TRBD1 covers 9 bases. V shed 7 bases, J shed 7 bases, and the junction held 7 bases outside the gene matches. The CDR3 contains 13 residues. CDR3 in DNA: TGTGCCAGCAACTTTGGGACAGGGTCTGGCTACACCTTC. It specifies CASNFGTGSGYTF.

The J gene is TRBJ2-7, the V gene TRBV7-2, with 9 bases lining up with TRBD1. Germline V gene data show CDR1 as SGHTA and CDR2 as FQGNSA. J lost 4 bases, V lost 6 bases, and 10 bases had no gene match. The length of the CDR3 is 15 residues. The CDR3 DNA is TGTGCCAGCAGAAGTCCCGGGACAGGGACTTACGAGCAGTACTTC. Protein: CASRSPGTGTYEQYF.

V is TRBV28 and J is TRBJ2-7; D unclear. Germline V CDR1 and CDR2: MDHEN, SYDVKM. V was pared by 6 bases and J by 5 bases, with 14 bases between. The CDR3 contains 13 residues. Here the CDR3 reads CASRAPVIHEQYF. Written as DNA, the CDR3 is TGTGCCAGCAGGGCACCGGTGATCCACGAGCAGTACTTC.

The gene calls are TRBV7-6 and TRBJ2-2; no reliable D call. The CDR3 spans 15 residues. V was clipped by 3 bases and J by 1 base, with 9 bases between them. CDR1 and CDR2 from the germline V gene are SGHVS and FNYEAQ. This CDR3 reads CASSLGSGNTGELFF. DNA of the CDR3: TGTGCCAGCAGCTTGGGATCGGGGAACACCGGGGAGCTGTTTTTT.

This chain uses TRBV4-1 with TRBJ1-3; D is unresolved. This CDR3 region has 15 residues. Trimming stripped 3 bases from V and 3 bases from J, with 12 bases between. Germline loops: CDR1 MGHRA, CDR2 YSYEKL. CDR3 residues: CASSQESRGGNTIYF. The DNA for the CDR3 is TGCGCCAGCAGCCAGGAGAGTAGAGGTGGAAACACCATATATTTT.

This chain connects TRBV4-1 to TRBJ2-2, with TRBD2 matching over 7 bases. J lost 7 bases, V lost 0 bases, and 17 bases had no gene match. Looked up from germline, CDR1 is MGHRA and CDR2 is YSYEKL. The CDR3 loop spans 19 amino acids. The CDR3 DNA follows: TGCGCCAGCAGCCAAGATCGGGTCCAGCGGGGCGGGCCTGGCGGGGAGCTGTTTTTT. It specifies CASSQDRVQRGGPGGELFF.

The V and J genes are TRBV7-2 and TRBJ2-1; 10 bases map to TRBD2. The ends lost 11 bases at V and 9 bases at J; junction bases unmatched: 13. The CDR3 spans 14 residues. Germline V gives CDR1 SGHTA, CDR2 FQGNSA. The CDR3 DNA reads as TGTGCCGGAGCACCGGGACTAGCGTTTGGTGAGCAGTTCTTC. Translating gives CAGAPGLAFGEQFF.

The sample holds a few counts of this clone. This chain joins TRBV25-1 and TRBJ1-2, with 11 bases aligning to TRBD1. Trimming took 3 bases from V and 8 from J; bases not matched to a gene: 5. The germline gives CDR1 MGHDK, CDR2 SYGVNS. The CDR3 covers 14 residues. The CDR3 nucleotides read TGTGCCAGCAGTGATTGGACAGGGGGCGTAGGCTACACCTTC. Its protein product is CASSDWTGGVGYTF.

The rearrangement uses TRBV7-2 and TRBJ2-2; no definite D call. Trimming took off 5 bases at V and 4 bases at J, with 17 bases between the two ends. The length of the CDR3 is 16 residues. Germline CDR1 and CDR2: SGHTA and FQGNSA. The CDR3 reads CASSPRAGVGTGELFF. In DNA, the CDR3 is TGTGCCAGCAGCCCACGGGCAGGAGTCGGCACCGGGGAGCTGTTTTTT.

This chain joins TRBV6-2 or TRBV6-3 and TRBJ1-2; no clear D. The V end lost 6 bases, the J end lost 4 bases, and 12 bases lay between the germline ends. Looked up from germline, CDR1 is MNHEY and CDR2 is SVGEGT. CDR3 length: 13 amino acids. CDR3 residues: CASSFDGLYGYTF. The DNA of the CDR3 is TGTGCCAGCAGCTTCGACGGACTCTATGGCTACACCTTC.

This rearrangement joins TRBV5-5 to TRBJ2-2; D may be TRBD2 (5 bases). Germline CDR1 is SGHKS and CDR2 is YYEKEE (reference sequence). This CDR3 is built from 14 residues. Trimming left V 5 bases short and J 3 bases short, with 11 bases between. DNA of the CDR3: TGTGCCAGCAGGACGGGGATAGACACCGGGGAGCTGTTTTTT. Translating gives CASRTGIDTGELFF.

The V gene is TRBV30, the J gene TRBJ1-1; D perhaps matches TRBD1 (6 bases). Trimming took off 4 bases at V and 5 bases at J, with 11 bases between the two ends. The CDR3 extends over 12 amino acids. Germline V CDR1 and CDR2: GTSNPN, SVGIG (reference sequence). The CDR3 DNA reads TGTGCCTGGATAAAGGGGGGTACTGAAGCTTTCTTT. Translation: CAWIKGGTEAFF.

The gene calls are TRBV28 and TRBJ2-3; D may match TRBD1 or TRBD2 (5 bases each). The germline V gene encodes CDR1 MDHEN and CDR2 SYDVKM. The CDR3 spans 14 residues. V shed 6 bases and J shed 4 bases, with 14 bases lying between them. In nucleotides, the CDR3 is TGTGCCAGCAGACTTATAGGGACGGCAGATACGCAGTATTTT. Translated, it gives CASRLIGTADTQYF.

The J gene is TRBJ2-7, the V gene TRBV7-9, with 9 bases matching TRBD1. The trim removed 5 bases at V and 6 bases at J, leaving 11 bases unmatched. Germline V gives CDR1 SEHNR, CDR2 FQNEAQ (reference sequence). The CDR3 contains 15 residues. The chain's CDR3 is CASSPKGQGTSEQYF. The CDR3 DNA reads as TGTGCCAGCAGCCCAAAGGGACAGGGTACCAGCGAGCAGTACTTC.

The V and J genes are TRBV7-2 and TRBJ2-7; D gene ambiguous. Germline V lookup: CDR1 SGHTA, CDR2 FQGNSA. This CDR3 comprises 13 residues. V was shortened by 3 bases and J by 5 bases, with 11 bases between the two germline ends. The CDR3 spells CASSFRPVDEQYF. The CDR3 DNA sequence: TGTGCCAGCAGCTTCCGACCAGTTGACGAGCAGTACTTC.

V usage is TRBV7-9 and J usage is TRBJ1-1, with no clear D. CDR1 and CDR2 from the germline V gene are SEHNR and FQNEAQ (reference sequence). This CDR3 comprises 11 residues. Trimming removed 1 base at V and 4 bases at J, with 1 base between. CDR3 protein: CASSLGTEAFF. The CDR3, as DNA: TGTGCCAGCAGCTTAGGCACTGAAGCTTTCTTT. Full variable domain (rest looked up from reference TRBV7-9 and TRBJ1-1): DTGVSQNPRHKITKRGQNVTFRCDPISEHNRLYWYRQTLGQGPEFLTYFQNEAQLEKSRLLSDRFSAERPKGSFSTLEIQRTEQGDSAMYLCASSLGTEAFFGQGTRLTVV.

The chain recombines TRBV11-3 with TRBJ2-7; the match to TRBD1 covers 8 bases. Per germline, CDR1 SGHNT and CDR2 YENEEA. Trimming took 0 bases from V and 3 from J; bases not matched to a gene: 10. The CDR3 runs 17 residues. The CDR3 bases are TGTGCCAGCAGCTTAGATAGCGTCGCAGGGGGCTTCTACGAGCAGTACTTC. This codes for CASSLDSVAGGFYEQYF.

The V gene is TRBV28, the J gene TRBJ1-1; D remains unclear. The V gene lost 7 bases and the J gene lost 1 base, with 10 bases spanning the gap. Per germline, CDR1 MDHEN and CDR2 SYDVKM. There are 13 residues in the CDR3. CDR3 DNA sequence: TGTGCCAGCACCCCGGCGGGGAACACTGAAGCTTTCTTT. Amino acid sequence: CASTPAGNTEAFF.

The chain combines TRBV5-6 with TRBJ2-3; 16 nucleotides match TRBD2. In germline, CDR1 is SGHDT, CDR2 YYEEEE. The CDR3 is made up of 18 amino acids. The J segment lost 2 bases and the V segment lost 4 bases, leaving 7 bases of the junction unmatched. Here the CDR3 DNA reads TGTGCCAGCAGCCCCGGGACTAGCGGGAGGGTGTCCACAGATACGCAGTATTTT. It translates to CASSPGTSGRVSTDTQYF. The complete variable domain, with remaining parts taken from reference TRBV5-6 and TRBJ2-3, reads DAGVTQSPTHLIKTRGQQVTLRCSPKSGHDTVSWYQQALGQGPQFIFQYYEEEERQRGNFPDRFSGHQFPNYSSELNVNALLLGDSALYLCASSPGTSGRVSTDTQYFGPGTRLTVL.

The gene calls are TRBV18 and TRBJ2-2; 11 bases are shared with TRBD2. The germline V gene has CDR1 KGHSH and CDR2 LQKENI. J lost 5 bases, V lost 4 bases, and 3 bases had no gene match. CDR3 length: 15 residues. DNA of the CDR3: TGTGCCAGCTCACGCCCTAGCGGGAGGACCGGGGAGCTGTTTTTT. Protein product: CASSRPSGRTGELFF. Variable domain in full (rest from reference TRBV18 and TRBJ2-2): NAGVMQNPRHLVRRRGQEARLRCSPMKGHSHVYWYRQLPEEGLKFMVYLQKENIIDESGMPKERFSAEFPKEGPSILRIQQVVRGDSAAYFCASSRPSGRTGELFFGEGSRLTVL.